What follows describes a single T cell receptor (beta chain). The entry originates in a study of CD8 T cells in Susac syndrome. Reverse transcription of roughly 0.5 to 1 ug RNA was performed with random hexamers. TCRdb independently ran MiXCR on the immunoSEQ multiplex PCR reads; one entry per CDR3 protein. The sample has 100,000 to 150,000 distinct CDR3 sequences; 90% to 95% are singletons. The CDR3 totals 13 residues. The authors sequenced TCR beta from blood CD8+ and CD4+ T cells. Sample: CD8+ T cells from PBMCs. The sequence was collected from a human donor with multiple sclerosis. The chain recombines TRBV21-1 with TRBJ2-1; the table's D call TRBD1 went unverified against the DNA. TRBV21-1 is a known pseudogene. The CDR3 loop reads CASSDRGSYEQFF. The CDR3 DNA reads TGTGCCAGCAGCGACAGGGGGTCTTATGAGCAGTTCTTC.